This T cell receptor beta chain emerged from a study of blood T cell repertoires in COVID-19. Study overall: T cells, B-cell-depleted T cells, or PBMCs provided the cDNA or gDNA that served as material.

Original analysis: Amplification from reference gene primers served as the basis for estimated nucleated cell counts. Measured with immunoSEQ multiplex PCR; TCRdb has only the in-frame clones, and not every one. The V and J calls and clone size were taken over from that table, and D and trimming were inferred from the DNA. The table lists approximately 170,000 clones, about four fifths of them singletons. In germline, CDR1 is LNHDA, CDR2 SQIVND (reference sequence). This CDR3 has 16 amino acids. Trimming took off 4 bases at V and 3 bases at J, with 18 bases between the two ends. This receptor was identified in an elderly woman with COVID-19, enrolled during active disease. This chain connects TRBV19 to TRBJ1-2; D is unresolved. Sample: peripheral blood. CDR3 coding DNA: TGTGCCAGTAGTACCGGGTCAAACCTCTTATACTATGGCTACACCTTC. It yields the protein CASSTGSNLLYYGYTF.